This TCR beta chain appears in the sequencing data of a study of response to subunit inactivated influenza vaccine. General study results and limits: It was suggested by the authors that few new T cells are recruited by each seasonal influenza vaccination.

This clonotype was picked up a small number of times. Its antigen is as yet unknown. Per the germline V gene, CDR1 is ENHRY and CDR2 is SYGVKD. CDR3 length: 15 residues. Trimming left V 0 bases short and J 1 base short, with 9 bases between. Using its own MiXCR run on the RT-PCR reads, TCRdb lists one record per CDR3 protein. The sample comprises about 190,000 distinct CDR3 sequences, approximately 15% of which are singletons, and about a quarter rests with the top ten. The material sequenced was CD8+ T cells sorted from PBMCs, taken 4 to 6 days after vaccination. The source is a man aged 45-65 years who received an inactivated influenza vaccine. This sequence joins TRBV10-3 and TRBJ1-1; possible D gene TRBD1, 5 bases. In DNA, the CDR3 is TGTGCCATCAGTGAGTCCAGGGAATGGAACACTGAAGCTTTCTTT. It yields the protein CAISESREWNTEAFF.